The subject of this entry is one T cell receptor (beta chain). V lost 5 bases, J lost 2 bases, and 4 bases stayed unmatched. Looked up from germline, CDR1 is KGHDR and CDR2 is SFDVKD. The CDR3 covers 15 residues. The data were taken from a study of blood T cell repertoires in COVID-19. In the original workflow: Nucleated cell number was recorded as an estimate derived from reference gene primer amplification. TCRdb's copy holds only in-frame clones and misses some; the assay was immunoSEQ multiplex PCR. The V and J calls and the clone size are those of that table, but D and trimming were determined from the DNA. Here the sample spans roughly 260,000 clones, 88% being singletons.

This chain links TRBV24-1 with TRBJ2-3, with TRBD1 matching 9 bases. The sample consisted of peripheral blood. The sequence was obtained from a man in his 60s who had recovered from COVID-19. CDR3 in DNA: TGTGCCACCAGTGTCGAACAGGGGGCCACAGATACGCAGTATTTT. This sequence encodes CATSVEQGATDTQYF.